This T cell receptor beta chain emerged from a study of regulatory T cells in long-lasting Graves disease. The time point is: newly diagnosed GD, antithyroid drugs for less than 3 months. PBMCs provided the RNA from which the TCR library was made. As for this clonotype: The junction shows a germline mismatch at one end, possibly a read error.

This CDR3 has 12 residues. Germline loops: CDR1 SNHLY, CDR2 FYNNEI. In building TCR beta libraries, iRepertoire HTBI primers were used together with Arm-PCR of CDR3 regions. TCRdb reanalysed the multiplex PCR reads using MiXCR and keeps one entry per CDR3 protein. The repertoire consists of some 410,000 distinct CDR3 sequences, with about a sixth occurring once and the leading ten covering about 10%. Separately, the same data were catalogued under a study of T cells in Graves' hyperthyroidism and ophthalmopathy. In that study: Diagnosing involved the use of clinical symptoms, serum thyroxine and TRAb, thyroid ultrasound and orbital computed tomography. The TCR CDR3 was amplified in a first-round RT-PCR using the HTBI primer set. Model output signaled ophthalmopathy a median approximately 6.2 months ahead of onset.

This chain joins TRBV2 and TRBJ1-1; TRBD1 matches at 8 bases. The input for sequencing was peripheral blood mononuclear cells (PBMCs), taken at new diagnosis, from a patient treated with antithyroid drugs. The TCR comes from a woman between 25 and 40 years old with Graves disease. Here the CDR3 reads CASMLDRGEALF. DNA for the CDR3: TGTGCCAGCATGTTAGACAGGGGTGAAGCTCTCTTT. The full variable domain, completed using reference TRBV2 and TRBJ1-1, is EPEVTQTPSHQVTQMGQEVILRCVPISNHLYFYWYRQILGQKVEFLVSFYNNEISEKSEIFDDQFSVERPDGSNFTLKIRSTKLEDSAMYFCASMLDRGEALFGQGTRLTVV.